The 8 T cell receptor beta chains listed next were all sequenced from one sample in a study of post-analysis software for immune sequencing data. Findings and limits, study-wide: Roughly five TRBV segments were more frequent in patients than controls; TRBV5-6, TRBV5-1 and TRBV20-1 belonged to this group.

Unique molecular identifiers had been added to the TCR beta cDNA libraries. One entry per CDR3 protein results from TCRdb running MiXCR on the PCR reads. The table lists hundreds of thousands of distinct CDR3 sequences, roughly 58% of them singletons. For these receptors, no antigen is known. Sequenced input: blood. All receptors derive from a girl aged 5 to 17 with multiple sclerosis.

The chain combines TRBV27 with TRBJ2-7; 8 positions match TRBD1. This CDR3 is 15 amino acids long. Unmatched junction bases numbered 6, after V lost 2 bases and J lost 3 bases. CDR1 is MNHEY, CDR2 SMNVEV, per germline (reference sequence). As DNA, the CDR3 is TGTGCCAGCAGTTTACCTGGACAGGGATTCTACGAGCAGTACTTC. Protein product: CASSLPGQGFYEQYF.

The chain couples TRBV3-1 to TRBJ2-5; D gene uncertain. The J call may be in error: the DNA end matches TRBJ2-7 better. The V gene's germline CDR1 is LGHDT and CDR2 YNNKEL (reference sequence). This CDR3 has 14 residues. CDR3 sequence (DNA): TGTGCCAGCAGCCAAGTTGCAGGTCCAACCGAGCAGTACTTC. Translating it yields CASSQVAGPTEQYF.

This clonotype was counted only a few times. J is TRBJ1-2 and V is TRBV12-3 or TRBV12-4, with D unclear. V shed 6 bases and J shed 1 base, with 6 bases lying between them. This CDR3 has 12 residues. The CDR3 sequence is CASRPLNYGYTF. Written as DNA, the CDR3 is TGTGCCAGCAGACCCCTTAACTATGGCTACACCTTC.

In its sample, this clonotype was seen a few times. V gene TRBV29-1 combines with J gene TRBJ2-1; TRBD1 matches at 7 bases. Trimming cost V 3 bases and J 7 bases; bases outside gene matches: 12. Germline CDR1 reads SQVTM; CDR2 reads ANQGSEA. CDR3 length: 15 residues. The CDR3 is CSVDRAQGILNEQFF. As DNA, the CDR3 is TGCAGCGTTGACCGGGCACAGGGGATTTTAAATGAGCAGTTCTTC.

This chain links TRBV12-3 or TRBV12-4 with TRBJ1-4; tentatively, D is TRBD1 (6 bases). The CDR3 totals 13 residues. V lost 1 base and J 8 bases, leaving 8 bases between the germline ends. The DNA of the CDR3 is TGTGCCAGCAGTTTAGGAGGGGGGGAAAAACTGTTTTTT. It translates to CASSLGGGEKLFF.

This chain joins TRBV6-4 and TRBJ2-1; perhaps TRBD2 as D (5 bases). Trimming cost V 2 bases and J 7 bases, with 9 bases left between them. The CDR3 sequence is 13 residues long. Germline V gene data show CDR1 as MRHNA and CDR2 as SNTAGT. CDR3 sequence reads: CASSDGAENEQFF. As DNA, the CDR3 is TGTGCCAGCAGTGACGGAGCGGAGAATGAGCAGTTCTTC.

In this sample, this clonotype turned up a few times. The CDR3 nucleotides are TGTGCCAGCTCACCTGGTATGGTTTCCTACGAGCAGTACTTC. It translates to CASSPGMVSYEQYF. The chain couples TRBV18 to TRBJ2-7, with D uncertain. In germline, CDR1 is KGHSH, CDR2 LQKENI. V was shortened by 3 bases and J by 1 base, with 10 bases between the two germline ends. This CDR3 contains 14 residues.

Notes on this clonotype: The final CDR3 position lacks the conserved phenylalanine or tryptophan, pointing to a likely read error. The chain joins TRBV29-1 to TRBJ2-5; D is possibly TRBD1 or TRBD2 (5 bases each). The CDR3 consists of 14 residues. V was shortened by 6 bases and J by 1 base, with 15 bases between the two germline ends. CDR1 and CDR2 (germline): SQVTM, ANQGSEA. The CDR3 nucleotides are TGCAGCGTCCGGCGTTTGGGGACCCAAGAGACCCAGTACTCC. Amino acids: CSVRRLGTQETQYS.